One and the same sample provided the 27 T cell receptor beta chains below, sequenced in a study of T cells in women clearing cervical HPV infection. Using immunoSEQ multiplex PCR, the repertoire was profiled, and TCRdb retains in-frame clones only, with some absent. This sample's table has about 36,000 clones. Sequenced input: blood buffy coat. The receptors were sampled from a woman between 18 and 70 years old with a cervical HPV16 infection that either progressed to CIN3+ or cleared (not recorded which).

As to this clone: The CDR3 end falls 3 residues outside the read, so it is completed with the germline J gene. The gene calls are TRBV5-1 and TRBJ2-1; 11 bases agree with TRBD2. The junction had 7 bases not matched to a gene; V was cut back by 2 bases and J by 9 bases. The germline CDR1 and CDR2 sequences are SGHRS and YFSETQ. This CDR3 has 15 residues. CDR3 in amino acids: CASSFVAGGQGEQFF. The part of the CDR3 DNA that was read is TGCGCCAGCAGCTTTGTAGCGGGGGGGCAAGGTGAG.

For this clone: The read terminates 3 residues before the CDR3 end, so the remaining end is supplied by the germline J gene. This chain links TRBV12-5 with TRBJ2-5; 9 bases are a match to TRBD1. CDR1 LGHNT and CDR2 FRNRAP come from the germline V gene. V gave up 6 bases and J gave up 4 bases; unmatched junction bases: 9. The length of the CDR3 is 15 residues. CDR3 protein: CASGTPTGGAETQYF. The sequenced CDR3 bases are TGTGCTAGTGGCACCCCGACAGGGGGGGCAGAGACC.

CDR3 sequence reads: CASSLPSGRSTDTQYF. Partial CDR3 DNA: TGCGCCAGCAGCTTACCTAGCGGGAGGAGTACGGATACG. The rearrangement joins TRBV5-1 to TRBJ2-3; 11 bases are a match to TRBD2. The read terminates 3 residues ahead of where the CDR3 ends, so the germline J gene completes it. The length of the CDR3 is 16 residues. J lost 6 bases, V lost 2 bases, and 8 bases had no gene match. Per the germline V gene, CDR1 is SGHRS and CDR2 is YFSETQ.

Comment on this clone: Other DNA sequences from this sample encode an identical CDR3 as well. Here the CDR3 reads CASSPGTSGNEQFF. The covered CDR3 bases are TGCGCCAGCAGCCCGGGGACTAGCGGGAATGAG. V usage is TRBV5-1 and J usage is TRBJ2-1; TRBD2 matches 12 bases. The observed sequence ends 3 residues before the CDR3 terminus, with the missing tail filled in from the germline J gene. Per germline, CDR1 SGHRS and CDR2 YFSETQ. The CDR3 sequence is 14 residues long. The junction had 3 bases not matched to a gene; V was cut back by 4 bases and J by 7 bases.

In regard to this clone: The CDR3 end is not reached by the read, which stops 3 residues before it; the germline J gene fills it in. V gene TRBV2 combines with J gene TRBJ2-5; possibly TRBD2 for D (7 bases). The CDR3 runs 14 residues. Deletions cut 7 bases from V and 3 bases from J, with 15 bases between. CDR1 and CDR2 from the germline V gene are SNHLY and FYNNEI. The part of the CDR3 DNA that was read is TGTGCCAGCAACAGGGAAGGGACTAAAGAGACC. This codes for CASNREGTKET. The CDR3 reads in full as CASNREGTKETQYF.

The sequenced part of the CDR3 DNA is TGTGCCAGCAGCGGACAGGGAAACACC. Translating it yields CASSGQGNT. The CDR3 reads in full as CASSGQGNTIYF. The chain combines TRBV9 with TRBJ1-3; D is possibly TRBD1 (5 bases). The sequence runs out 3 residues before the end of the CDR3; the remainder is reconstructed from the germline J gene. V shed 3 bases and J shed 4 bases, with 5 bases lying between them. The CDR3 runs to 12 residues. CDR1 and CDR2 from the germline V gene are SGDLS and YYNGEE.

The sequenced CDR3 bases are TGTGCCAGCAGTTTAATAGGGCAGGGGGTAAATCAGCCC. Protein product: CASSLIGQGVNQP. The complete CDR3 protein is CASSLIGQGVNQPQHF. The chain employs TRBV28 and TRBJ1-5; 7 nucleotides align to TRBD1. The read falls 3 residues short of the CDR3 end, and the missing part is taken from the germline J gene. The CDR3 is 16 residues long. In germline, CDR1 is MDHEN, CDR2 SYDVKM. V trimming: 2 bases; J trimming: 4 bases; junction bases outside the gene matches: 8.

To note about this clone: The CDR3 end falls 3 residues outside the read, so it is completed with the germline J gene. The rearrangement joins TRBV6-1 to TRBJ1-1, with 9 bases lining up with TRBD1. This CDR3 comprises 15 residues. Per the germline V gene, CDR1 is MNHNS and CDR2 is SASEGT. Trimming cost V 4 bases and J 1 base; bases outside gene matches: 4. CDR3 bases read: TGTGCCAGCAGTGGGACAGGGGCAGGGAACACTGAA. Its translation: CASSGTGAGNTE. From start to end, the CDR3 is CASSGTGAGNTEAFF.

As to this clone: The read ends 3 residues early relative to the CDR3; the germline J gene fills the gap. The chain recombines TRBV7-3 with TRBJ2-1, with 8 positions matching TRBD2. This CDR3 region has 18 residues. V dropped 5 bases and J dropped 9; count of bases not matched to a gene: 21. Germline loops: CDR1 SGHTA, CDR2 FQGTGA. This chain's CDR3 is CASSQNAGGVVGDGEQFF. Partial CDR3 DNA: TGTGCCAGCAGCCAAAACGCGGGGGGTGTCGTCGGGGACGGTGAG.

Concerning this clone: The CDR3 extends 3 residues past the end of the read, so its final part is completed from the germline J gene. The chain has TRBV7-2 and TRBJ1-2; 10 positions agree with TRBD1. V trimming: 3 bases; J trimming: 5 bases; junction bases outside the gene matches: 6. There are 15 residues in the CDR3. Germline V gene sequence: CDR1 SGHTA, CDR2 FQGNSA. Incomplete CDR3 DNA: TGTGCCAGCAGCTTGGCCGGGACAGGGGAATATGGC. Translating gives CASSLAGTGEYG. The whole CDR3 is CASSLAGTGEYGYTF.

About this clone itself: The read terminates 3 residues ahead of where the CDR3 ends, so the germline J gene completes it. The V and J genes are TRBV7-6 and TRBJ2-5; the match to TRBD2 covers 7 bases. Germline V CDR1 and CDR2: SGHVS, FNYEAQ. The CDR3 is 12 residues long. The V segment lost 5 bases and the J segment 5 bases; nucleotides outside the gene matches: 2. The DNA read from the CDR3 is TGTGCCAGCAGCGTTAGCGGGGAGACC. This translates into CASSVSGET. The entire CDR3 is CASSVSGETQYF.

In regard to this clone: The read ends 3 residues early relative to the CDR3; the germline J gene fills the gap. The rearrangement links TRBV28 to TRBJ2-5, with TRBD2 as a possible D gene (5 bases). There are 14 residues in the CDR3. In germline, CDR1 is MDHEN, CDR2 SYDVKM. V was trimmed by 3 bases and J by 4 bases, leaving 12 bases between them. CDR3 residues: CASSFIGELETQYF. Partial CDR3 DNA: TGTGCCAGCAGTTTTATCGGGGAGCTAGAGACC.

Note on this clone: The CDR3 end falls 3 residues outside the read, so it is completed with the germline J gene. This sequence joins TRBV5-1 and TRBJ1-4, with a tentative D call TRBD1 (5 bases). Germline CDR1 and CDR2: SGHRS and YFSETQ. Trimming removed 0 bases at V and 6 bases at J, with 12 bases between. CDR3 length equals 15 residues. The CDR3 sequence: CASSLAQGDHEKLFF. Incomplete CDR3 DNA: TGCGCCAGCAGCTTGGCCCAGGGAGACCATGAAAAA.

Comment on this clone: The CDR3 goes on 3 residues after the read ends, and that part is filled in from the germline J gene. The V gene is TRBV5-1, the J gene TRBJ2-5; no firm D call. This CDR3 comprises 12 residues. Per germline, CDR1 SGHRS and CDR2 YFSETQ. Trimming shortened V by 3 bases and J by 5 bases, and 8 bases separated the two germline ends. The CDR3 here is CASSWNGETQYF. The DNA read from the CDR3 is TGCGCCAGCAGCTGGAACGGGGAGACC.

Notes on this clone: The CDR3 is cut off 3 residues early in the read; its end comes from the germline J gene. The chain has TRBV20-1 and TRBJ1-1, with a weak D call TRBD1 (5 bases). The V gene's germline CDR1 is DFQATT and CDR2 SNEGSKA (reference sequence). The length of the CDR3 is 12 residues. The ends were cut back, 6 bases at V and 2 bases at J, with 10 bases in the middle. The CDR3 reads CSAREENTEAFF. Incomplete CDR3 DNA: TGCAGTGCCAGGGAGGAAAACACTGAA.

Notes on this clone: The read finishes 3 residues shy of the CDR3 end, and the germline J gene is used to complete it. The chain couples TRBV5-1 to TRBJ1-1, with TRBD1 matching over 8 bases. There are 14 residues in the CDR3. V shed 4 bases, J shed 1 base, and the junction held 3 bases outside the gene matches. Germline CDR1 SGHRS, CDR2 YFSETQ. Incomplete CDR3 DNA: TGCGCCAGCAGCCACGGACAGGGGAACACTGAA. Translation: CASSHGQGNTE. The CDR3 as a whole reads CASSHGQGNTEAFF.

Comment on this clone: Read coverage stops 3 residues before the CDR3 terminus; the germline J gene supplies the remainder. The chain joins TRBV20-1 to TRBJ2-1; 13 bases match TRBD2. Germline CDR1 and CDR2: DFQATT and SNEGSKA (reference sequence). Trimming cost V 3 bases and J 3 bases; bases outside gene matches: 5. This CDR3 has 16 amino acids. CDR3: CSASTSGRVLYNEQFF. CDR3 DNA (partial): TGCAGTGCTAGCACTAGCGGGAGGGTTCTCTACAATGAG.

A word on this clone: Compared with germline, one end of the junction differs, possibly owing to a read error. The read terminates 3 residues ahead of where the CDR3 ends, so the germline J gene completes it. This chain connects TRBV4-2 to TRBJ1-1; 9 bases map to TRBD1. CDR1 is LGHNA, CDR2 YNFKEQ, per germline. The CDR3 spans 15 residues. The sequenced part of the CDR3 DNA is TGCGCCAGCAGCCAAGAAGGGGACAGGGTGGATAGG. Its translation is CASSQEGDRVDR. The whole CDR3 sequence reads CASSQEGDRVDRAFF.

With regard to this clone: The read is 3 residues too short to cover the CDR3 end, so that end is filled in from the germline J gene. The rearrangement joins TRBV20-1 to TRBJ1-2; 8 bases align to TRBD1. Germline V gene data show CDR1 as DFQATT and CDR2 as SNEGSKA (reference sequence). The CDR3 has 15 amino acids. Germline trimming cut 3 bases from V and 4 bases from J; bases unmatched to any gene: 10. The covered CDR3 bases are TGCAGTGCTAGTGTTCGGGACAGGACCCTCTATGGC. Its protein product is CSASVRDRTLYG. The complete CDR3 protein is CSASVRDRTLYGYTF.

Concerning this clone: The sequence runs out 3 residues before the end of the CDR3; the remainder is reconstructed from the germline J gene. The chain carries TRBV5-1 and TRBJ2-3; 8 bases fit TRBD2. Germline CDR1 SGHRS, CDR2 YFSETQ. The CDR3 totals 17 residues. Germline trimming cut 4 bases from V and 0 bases from J; bases unmatched to any gene: 10. The sequenced CDR3 bases are TGCGCCAGCAGCGCGCGGGGGGCGGGGGACAGCACAGATACG. Translation gives CASSARGAGDSTDT. The entire CDR3 sequence reads CASSARGAGDSTDTQYF.

Turning to this clone: The read ends 3 residues before the CDR3 terminus; that terminus is restored from the germline J gene. This chain links TRBV12-3 or TRBV12-4 with TRBJ2-1; 7 positions match TRBD2. Germline trimming cut 3 bases from V and 5 bases from J; bases unmatched to any gene: 1. This CDR3 has 13 residues. Partial CDR3 DNA: TGTGCCAGCAGTTTGGGACTAAACAATGAG. The encoded protein is CASSLGLNNE. The full CDR3 protein reads CASSLGLNNEQFF.

Turning to this clone: The CDR3 end is not reached by the read, which stops 3 residues before it; the germline J gene fills it in. This chain connects TRBV7-2 to TRBJ1-1, with TRBD1 matching 7 bases. The germline V gene has CDR1 SGHTA and CDR2 FQGNSA. Losses at the gene ends were 2 bases for V and 4 bases for J; bases not matched to a gene: 4. The CDR3 is 14 residues long. CDR3 region: CASSLIGGGTEAFF. CDR3 DNA, as far as it was read: TGTGCCAGCAGCTTAATAGGGGGCGGCACTGAA.

Turning to this clone: The sequenced fragment ends 3 residues before the CDR3 boundary, so the rest is inferred from the germline J gene. This chain links TRBV20-1 with TRBJ2-2; TRBD1 aligns across 7 bases. The CDR3 length is 15 residues. With 0 bases clipped from V and 3 bases from J, the junction kept 4 bases outside the gene matches. Per germline, CDR1 DFQATT and CDR2 SNEGSKA (reference sequence). The covered CDR3 bases are TGCAGTGCTAGAGATACAGGGGTGGACACCGGGGAG. It yields the protein CSARDTGVDTGE. From start to end, the CDR3 is CSARDTGVDTGELFF.

With regard to this clone: The read terminates 3 residues ahead of where the CDR3 ends, so the germline J gene completes it. V is TRBV20-1 and J is TRBJ1-1, with TRBD1 matching 9 bases. Germline trimming cut 0 bases from V and 1 base from J; bases unmatched to any gene: 3. Germline lookup yields CDR1 DFQATT and CDR2 SNEGSKA (reference sequence). This CDR3 is 15 amino acids long. The CDR3 is CSARDGTGRNTEAFF. CDR3 DNA (partial): TGCAGTGCTAGAGATGGGACAGGGAGGAACACTGAA.

Turning to this clone: The CDR3 extends 3 residues past the end of the read, so its final part is completed from the germline J gene. The gene calls are TRBV30 and TRBJ2-1; TRBD2 matches at 7 bases. This CDR3 comprises 14 residues. Germline V lookup: CDR1 GTSNPN, CDR2 SVGIG (reference sequence). With V trimmed by 4 bases and J by 6 bases, 9 bases remained unmatched. The covered CDR3 bases are TGTGCCTGGAAACTAGCGCCTCCCCTCAATGAG. Translating gives CAWKLAPPLNE. The entire CDR3 protein reads CAWKLAPPLNEQFF.

Note on this clone: The read falls 3 residues short of the CDR3 end, and the missing part is taken from the germline J gene. This chain uses TRBV5-1 with TRBJ2-2, with TRBD2 matching 16 bases. V trimming: 2 bases; J trimming: 6 bases; junction bases outside the gene matches: 4. CDR1 and CDR2 from the germline V gene are SGHRS and YFSETQ. The CDR3 contains 17 residues. The CDR3 region is CASSLGTSGRAAGELFF. The covered CDR3 bases are TGCGCCAGCAGCTTAGGGACTAGCGGGAGGGCCGCCGGGGAG.

About this clone: The CDR3 end is not reached by the read, which stops 3 residues before it; the germline J gene fills it in. The rearrangement links TRBV12-5 to TRBJ2-5; 12 nucleotides line up with TRBD2. The CDR3 is made up of 16 amino acids. After removal of 0 bases from V and 5 bases from J, the junction contained 4 bases not matched to a gene. CDR1 and CDR2 (germline): LGHNT, FRNRAP. This CDR3 reads CASGLVLAGGLETQYF. The CDR3 bases that were read are TGTGCTAGTGGTTTGGTACTAGCGGGAGGTTTGGAGACC.